The clone carrying this TCR beta chain came up once. Its antigen is as yet unknown. Reverse transcription of 0.5 to 1 ug RNA used random hexamers. Amplification of TCR beta CDR3 spanned 54 Vbeta and 13 Jbeta via immunoSEQ multiplex PCR. TCRdb reprocessed the immunoSEQ multiplex PCR reads with MiXCR, giving one entry per CDR3 protein. Among about 120,000 distinct CDR3 sequences, 96% were seen once, and the ten largest hold less than 0.15%. V gave up 4 bases and J gave up 2 bases, with 8 bases separating them. The germline V gene has CDR1 GTSNPN and CDR2 SVGIG (reference sequence). The CDR3 extends over 13 amino acids. Bulk CD8+ and CD4+ cells came from magnetic negative isolation; CD8+ TEMRA by FACS. This sample stems from a study of CD8 T cells in Susac syndrome. Study findings and constraints: In Susac syndrome, the CD4+ T cell repertoires did not show clonal expansion.

The chain couples TRBV30 to TRBJ2-2; D gene uncertain. The sequencing input was CD4+ T cells from PBMCs. This receptor was identified in a human donor with Susac syndrome. CDR3 protein: CAWKATNTGELFF. CDR3 sequence (DNA): TGTGCCTGGAAGGCAACCAACACCGGGGAGCTGTTTTTT. The entire variable domain, with the rest obtained from reference TRBV30 and TRBJ2-2, is as follows: SQTIHQWPATLVQPVGSPLSLECTVEGTSNPNLYWYRQAAGRGLQLLFYSVGIGQISSEVPQNLSASRPQDRQFILSSKKLLLSDSGFYLCAWKATNTGELFFGEGSRLTVL.